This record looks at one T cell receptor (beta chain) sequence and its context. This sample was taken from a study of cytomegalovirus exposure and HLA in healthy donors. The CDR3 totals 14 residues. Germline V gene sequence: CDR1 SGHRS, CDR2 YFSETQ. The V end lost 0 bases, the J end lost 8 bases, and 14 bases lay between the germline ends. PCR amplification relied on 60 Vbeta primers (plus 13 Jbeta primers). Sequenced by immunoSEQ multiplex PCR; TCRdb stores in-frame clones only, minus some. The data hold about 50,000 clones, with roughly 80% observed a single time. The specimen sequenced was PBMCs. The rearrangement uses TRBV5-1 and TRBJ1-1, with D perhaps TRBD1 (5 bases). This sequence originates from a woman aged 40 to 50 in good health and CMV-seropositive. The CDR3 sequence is CASSLEGRANEAFF. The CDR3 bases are TGCGCCAGCAGCTTGGAGGGCAGGGCGAACGAAGCTTTCTTT.